This is a list of T cell receptor beta chains from one sample in a study of radiation and T cells in renal cell carcinoma. Using immunoSEQ multiplex PCR, the repertoire was profiled, and TCRdb retains in-frame clones only, with some absent. The data contain 15,000 to 20,000 clones, over 50% of them singletons. The source was tumor tissue, collected from a patient whose treatment was nephrectomy without radiotherapy. All receptors come from a man in his fifties or sixties with renal cell carcinoma. CDR3s include the opening cysteine and the closing phenylalanine or tryptophan. The D gene is left open where the match is weak. For some rows the clone size is stated as once, few or many, or as a class when expanded; others skip it.

V	D	J	size	CDR3	DNA
TRBV4-1	NA	TRBJ2-7	NA	CASSQDPPDEQYF	TGCGCCAGCAGCCAAGACCCCCCGGACGAGCAGTACTTC
TRBV6-5	NA	TRBJ1-2	NA	CASGTDINGYTF	TGTGCCAGCGGCACGGATATTAATGGCTACACCTTC
TRBV19	NA	TRBJ1-1	NA	CASTNAKNTEAFF	TGTGCCAGTACCAACGCCAAGAACACTGAAGCTTTCTTT
TRBV13	NA	TRBJ2-5	NA	CASSLVATSGTQYF	TGTGCCAGCAGCTTAGTGGCGACTAGTGGGACCCAGTACTTC
TRBV7-8	NA	TRBJ2-4	few	CASSGGLSRRAAKNIQYF	TGTGCCAGCAGTGGGGGGCTTAGTCGGCGCGCAGCCAAAAACATTCAGTACTTC
TRBV6-4	TRBD2	TRBJ2-3	NA	CASSEGSGGSTDTQYF	TGTGCCAGCAGTGAGGGTTCGGGGGGGAGCACAGATACGCAGTATTTT
TRBV9	NA	TRBJ1-4	large	CASSSLGTESPTNEKLFF	TGTGCCAGCAGCAGCCTTGGGACCGAGTCCCCAACTAATGAAAAACTGTTTTTT
TRBV7-9	TRBD1	TRBJ1-1	NA	CASSSPSETGDTEAFF	TGTGCCAGCAGCTCCCCCTCTGAGACAGGGGACACTGAAGCTTTCTTT
TRBV9	NA	TRBJ1-5	once	CASSVGTDNQPQHF	TGTGCCAGCAGCGTCGGGACGGATAATCAGCCCCAGCATTTT
TRBV19	NA	TRBJ1-1	NA	CASSIDGVSTEAFF	TGTGCCAGTAGTATAGATGGGGTTAGCACTGAAGCTTTCTTT
TRBV9	NA	TRBJ2-1	NA	CASSGPGDIGQFF	TGTGCCAGCAGCGGGCCCGGGGATATTGGGCAGTTCTTC